This TCR beta chain was captured by sequencing in a study of technical replicates of blood from a few donors. TCRdb keeps only in-frame clones here, not all; method: immunoSEQ multiplex PCR. The top ten clones hold about 0.41% of a sample with more than 65,000 clones, more than 85% of them seen once. J gave up 0 bases and V 4 bases, and 3 bases lay outside the gene matches. CDR1 and CDR2 from the germline V gene are SGHNT and YYREEE (reference sequence). The CDR3 runs to 15 residues. Material: T cells isolated from PBMCs. This sequence originates from a human donor in good health. The chain carries TRBV5-4 and TRBJ1-4; 7 bases are a match to TRBD1. The CDR3 nucleotides read TGTGCCAGCAGCAAGGACAGGTCAACTAATGAAAAACTGTTTTTT. Its protein product is CASSKDRSTNEKLFF.